The 14 T cell receptor beta chains below all came from one sample that was sequenced in a study of Graves' ophthalmopathy and Graves' hyperthyroidism (dated by TCRdb to 2016 to 2019). Sequenced on an Illumina HiSeq 2000. For repertoire sequencing, the TCR beta CDR3 regions were amplified from RNA transcripts. The first round was an RT-PCR using HTBI primers with the Qiagen OneStep RT-PCR kit, and this first round was followed by a second-round multiplex PCR, then size selection and purification. TCRdb trimmed the raw reads at Q25, called clones with MiXCR and kept productive beta chains. A single entry per CDR3 protein holds the most common genes and DNA from its merged rows. The sample includes roughly 300,000 distinct CDR3 sequences, with roughly 17% observed a single time. The biggest ten clones account for about 12% of the sample. The sample comprised peripheral blood. Source of these receptors: an adult man with Graves' ophthalmopathy.

This clonotype was found many times. This rearrangement joins TRBV6-5 to TRBJ2-2; 7 bases are a match to TRBD1. Germline CDR1 reads MNHEY; CDR2 reads SVGAGI. V shed 6 bases and J 6 bases; nucleotides not matched to a gene: 4. The CDR3 length is 13 residues. The CDR3 loop is CASRTGVAGELFF. The CDR3 region has the DNA TGTGCCAGCAGAACAGGGGTGGCCGGGGAGCTGTTTTTT.

This rearrangement joins TRBV6-2 or TRBV6-3 to TRBJ1-1, with 10 nucleotides matching TRBD1. This CDR3 has 20 amino acids. Germline V gene lookup returns CDR1 MNHEY and CDR2 SVGEGT. The trim removed 8 bases at V and 5 bases at J, leaving 26 bases unmatched. CDR3 region: CASPPRPPGQGLGGSTEAFF. The CDR3 region has the DNA TGTGCCAGCCCCCCCCGACCCCCGGGACAGGGGTTAGGTGGCTCGACTGAAGCTTTCTTT.

The chain employs TRBV30 and TRBJ2-5, with D possibly TRBD2 on 5 matching bases. The germline V and J ends were trimmed by 1 base and 0 bases, with 9 bases remaining between them. Per the germline V gene, CDR1 is GTSNPN and CDR2 is SVGIG (reference sequence). This CDR3 is 14 amino acids long. The CDR3 bases are TGTGCCTGGAGTGCCTCGGGGAACCAAGAGACCCAGTACTTC. Encoded protein: CAWSASGNQETQYF.

This clonotype was picked up many times. Here the CDR3 reads CASSPPGIDLHEQYF. For the CDR3, the DNA is TGTGCCAGCAGCCCCCCAGGGATTGACCTCCACGAGCAGTACTTC. The rearrangement uses TRBV13 and TRBJ2-7; D is possibly TRBD1 (5 bases). The germline gives CDR1 PRHDT, CDR2 FYEKMQ (reference sequence). The CDR3 is made up of 15 amino acids. Trimming removed 5 bases at V and 5 bases at J, with 19 bases between.

The table lists this clonotype with many counts. This chain uses TRBV6-1 with TRBJ1-1, with no clear D. The germline V gene encodes CDR1 MNHNS and CDR2 SASEGT. Trimming removed 6 bases at V and 4 bases at J, with 12 bases between. The CDR3 has 13 residues. CDR3 DNA sequence: TGTGCCAGCAGGACGGGGTCCGGCACTGAAGCTTTCTTT. Translated, it gives CASRTGSGTEAFF.

The gene calls are TRBV29-1 and TRBJ1-2; no clear D gene. With 2 bases removed from V and 4 bases from J, the gap between germline ends came to 8 bases. Germline-derived CDR1 and CDR2 are SQVTM and ANQGSEA. This CDR3 region has 12 residues. CDR3 nucleotide sequence: TGCAGCGTTGAAACACAGAGCTATGGCTACACCTTC. Translated: CSVETQSYGYTF.

This clonotype was seen ten or more times. The genes are TRBV6-1 and TRBJ2-5, with D possibly TRBD2 on 5 matching bases. The V gene lost 8 bases and the J gene lost 5 bases, with 12 bases spanning the gap. CDR1 and CDR2 from the germline V gene are MNHNS and SASEGT. The CDR3 totals 12 residues. CDR3 in amino acids: CASQAGGETQYF. The DNA of the CDR3 is TGTGCCAGCCAGGCCGGCGGGGAGACCCAGTACTTC.

As for this clonotype: A read error may be the cause here, since a much bigger clone is one base away. As the CDR3 is not closed by the conserved phenylalanine or tryptophan, this likely results from a read error. This chain uses TRBV12-3 or TRBV12-4 with TRBJ1-5, with D possibly matching TRBD1 (5 bases). The CDR3 consists of 13 residues. CDR3 amino acids: CASSHGGGQPQHL. DNA of the CDR3: TGCGCCAGCAGTCACGGGGGTGGGCAGCCCCAGCATCTT.

This clonotype has at least ten counts. The chain joins TRBV30 to TRBJ2-7; D perhaps matches TRBD2 (5 bases). V dropped 1 base and J dropped 6 bases, with 7 bases sitting between them. CDR1 is GTSNPN, CDR2 SVGIG, per germline (reference sequence). This CDR3 has 11 amino acids. The CDR3 spells CAWSGAGEQYF. DNA of the CDR3: TGTGCCTGGAGTGGGGCGGGCGAGCAGTACTTC.

There are many counts of this clonotype. V usage is TRBV4-1 and J usage is TRBJ1-5; D uncertain. The V end was cut by 2 bases, the J end by 0 bases, with 14 bases between. This CDR3 region has 17 residues. Germline V CDR1 and CDR2: MGHRA, YSYEKL. The CDR3 DNA reads TGCGCCAGCAGCCAATCGTACGGGGTCTATAGCAATCAGCCCCAGCATTTT. Its translation is CASSQSYGVYSNQPQHF.

This clonotype has ten or more counts. The CDR3 bases are TGTGCCAGCAGCTTACTTGGGACGCAGATTAACTATGGCTACACCTTC. It specifies CASSLLGTQINYGYTF. This chain joins TRBV11-2 and TRBJ1-2; possible D gene TRBD1, 5 bases. CDR3 length: 16 residues. The germline gives CDR1 SGHAT, CDR2 FQNNGV. V was cut by 2 bases and J by 1 base, with 14 bases left in between.

The gene calls are TRBV11-1 and TRBJ2-5; D might be TRBD1 (5 bases). Trimming took off 3 bases at V and 1 base at J, with 12 bases between the two ends. The CDR3 is 15 amino acids. Germline CDR1 reads SGHAT; CDR2 reads FQDESV (reference sequence). CDR3 DNA: TGTGCCAGCAGCTTCATAAGGGGTTCCCAAGAGACCCAGTACTTC. This encodes CASSFIRGSQETQYF.

This clonotype was found many times. The genes are TRBV18 and TRBJ1-2; D perhaps matches TRBD1 (5 bases). This CDR3 is 13 amino acids long. Between the trimmed V and J ends, which lost 6 bases and 8 bases, there was a span of 16 bases. Germline CDR1 KGHSH, CDR2 LQKENI. The DNA for the CDR3 is TGTGCCAGCTCCCTAACCAGGGCGGAAGGCTACACCTTC. This encodes CASSLTRAEGYTF.

In its sample, this clonotype was seen many times. The gene calls are TRBV4-1 and TRBJ2-7; 10 bases align to TRBD2. V was pared by 1 base and J by 4 bases, with 1 base of the junction left unmatched. Germline V CDR1 and CDR2: MGHRA, YSYEKL. The CDR3 is 14 amino acids. The chain's CDR3 is CASSQGAGGYEQYF. In DNA form, the CDR3 reads TGCGCCAGCAGCCAAGGAGCGGGAGGGTACGAGCAGTACTTC.